One sample yielded the 4 T cell receptor beta chains listed below, sequenced in a study of cytomegalovirus exposure and HLA in healthy donors (dated by TCRdb to 2016 to 2017). Library preparation was by the immunoSEQ multiplex PCR assay. The multiplex PCR relied on a mix of 60 forward primers for TCR Vbeta segments and 13 reverse primers for TCR Jbeta segments. TCRdb re-hosts the immuneACCESS table, in-frame sequences only. Its copies lack some clones; in the studies checked, an unresolved V gene accounts for under half of them, and the cause for the rest is not known. The sample data list approximately 190,000 clones, and 87% of these were observed just once. Together, the top ten hold 1.3% of the sample. The sample comprised PBMCs. Source of these receptors: a man in his thirties or forties in good health and CMV-seronegative.

The V and J genes are TRBV27 and TRBJ2-1; D might be TRBD2 (6 bases). V was clipped by 0 bases and J by 6 bases, with 12 bases between them. Germline assignment: CDR1 MNHEY and CDR2 SMNVEV (reference sequence). There are 15 residues in the CDR3. The CDR3 DNA follows: TGTGCCAGCAGTTTATCGAGGGTCGGGGGCAATGAGCAGTTCTTC. Its protein product is CASSLSRVGGNEQFF.

The rearrangement joins TRBV28 to TRBJ2-2; D might be TRBD1 (6 bases). CDR1 is MDHEN and CDR2 is SYDVKM in the germline V gene. The germline V and J ends were trimmed by 6 bases and 0 bases, with 14 bases remaining between them. The CDR3 consists of 16 residues. The chain's CDR3 is CASRGRDTANTGELFF. Here the CDR3 DNA reads TGTGCCAGCAGAGGCAGGGACACCGCGAACACCGGGGAGCTGTTTTTT.

A single count supports this clone. The chain recombines TRBV25-1 with TRBJ2-2; TRBD2 might be the D (5 bases). The CDR3 has 12 amino acids. Germline loops: CDR1 MGHDK, CDR2 SYGVNS. With 7 bases removed from V and 7 bases from J, the gap between germline ends came to 10 bases. The CDR3 protein is CASNDGVGELFF. The CDR3 DNA is TGTGCCAGCAATGACGGGGTCGGGGAGCTGTTTTTT.

The gene calls are TRBV29-1 and TRBJ1-2, with 10 bases aligning to TRBD1. Germline-derived CDR1 and CDR2 are SQVTM and ANQGSEA. The length of the CDR3 is 13 residues. The junction had 7 bases not matched to a gene; V was cut back by 7 bases and J by 5 bases. This CDR3 reads CSARQGAGYGYTF. DNA of the CDR3: TGCAGCGCTCGACAGGGGGCTGGGTATGGCTACACCTTC.